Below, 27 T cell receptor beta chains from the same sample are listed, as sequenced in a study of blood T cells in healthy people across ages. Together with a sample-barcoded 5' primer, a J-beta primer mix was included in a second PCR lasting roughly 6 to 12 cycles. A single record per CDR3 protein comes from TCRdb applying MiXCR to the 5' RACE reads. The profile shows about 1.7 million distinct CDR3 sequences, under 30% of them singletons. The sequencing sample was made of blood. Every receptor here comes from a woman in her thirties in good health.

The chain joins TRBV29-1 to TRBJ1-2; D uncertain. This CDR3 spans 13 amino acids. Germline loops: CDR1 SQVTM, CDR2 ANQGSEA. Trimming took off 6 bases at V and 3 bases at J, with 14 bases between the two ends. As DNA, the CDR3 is TGCAGCGTGAGACCCGGGAGTTACTATGGCTACACCTTC. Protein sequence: CSVRPGSYYGYTF.

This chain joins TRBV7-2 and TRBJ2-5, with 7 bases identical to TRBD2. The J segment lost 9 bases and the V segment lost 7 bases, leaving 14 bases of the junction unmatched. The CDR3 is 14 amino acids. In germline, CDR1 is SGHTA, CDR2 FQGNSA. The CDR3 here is CASTRGGSPLSQYF. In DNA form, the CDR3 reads TGTGCCAGCACCCGAGGCGGGAGTCCCCTCTCCCAGTACTTC.

As DNA, the CDR3 is TGTGCCAGCCGTATTTCGAACGACAATGAGCAGTTCTTC. Encoded protein: CASRISNDNEQFF. The chain uses TRBV7-2 and TRBJ2-1; unclear D gene. Per germline, CDR1 SGHTA and CDR2 FQGNSA. Deletions cut 8 bases from V and 5 bases from J, with 13 bases between. This CDR3 comprises 13 residues. Full variable domain (missing parts from reference TRBV7-2 and TRBJ2-1): GAGVSQSPSNKVTEKGKDVELRCDPISGHTALYWYRQSLGQGLEFLIYFQGNSAPDKSGLPSDRFSAERTGGSVSTLTIQRTQQEDSAVYLCASRISNDNEQFFGPGTRLTVL.

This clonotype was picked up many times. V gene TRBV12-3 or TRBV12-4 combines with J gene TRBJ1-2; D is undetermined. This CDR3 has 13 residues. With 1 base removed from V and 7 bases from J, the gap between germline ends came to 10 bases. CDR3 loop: CASSLGGVGGYTF. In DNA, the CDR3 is TGTGCCAGCAGTTTAGGGGGAGTGGGTGGCTACACCTTC.

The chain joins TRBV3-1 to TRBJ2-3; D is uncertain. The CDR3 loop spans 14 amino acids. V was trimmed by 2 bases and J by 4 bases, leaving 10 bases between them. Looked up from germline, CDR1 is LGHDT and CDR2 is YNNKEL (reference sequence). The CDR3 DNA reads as TGTGCCAGCAGCCAACTAGGTGTGGCAGATACGCAGTATTTT. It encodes CASSQLGVADTQYF.

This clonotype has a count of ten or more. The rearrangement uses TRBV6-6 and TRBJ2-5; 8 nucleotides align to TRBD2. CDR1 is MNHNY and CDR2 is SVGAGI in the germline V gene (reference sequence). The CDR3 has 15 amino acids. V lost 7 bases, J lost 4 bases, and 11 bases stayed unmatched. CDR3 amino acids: CASTDSGMGVETQYF. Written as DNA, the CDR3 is TGTGCCAGCACGGATAGCGGGATGGGTGTAGAGACCCAGTACTTC.

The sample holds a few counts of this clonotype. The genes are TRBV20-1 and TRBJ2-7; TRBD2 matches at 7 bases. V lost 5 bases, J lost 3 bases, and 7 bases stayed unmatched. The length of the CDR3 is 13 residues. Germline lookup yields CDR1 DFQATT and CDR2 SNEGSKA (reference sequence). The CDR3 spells CSARPGGFYEQYF. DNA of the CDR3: TGCAGTGCTCGGCCCGGGGGGTTCTACGAGCAGTACTTC.

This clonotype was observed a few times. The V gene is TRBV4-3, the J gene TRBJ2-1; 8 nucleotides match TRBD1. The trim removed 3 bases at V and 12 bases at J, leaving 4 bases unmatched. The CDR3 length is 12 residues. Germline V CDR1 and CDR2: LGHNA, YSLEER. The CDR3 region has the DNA TGCGCCAGCAGCCACCCCGGGACAGGGCAGTTCTTC. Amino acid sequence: CASSHPGTGQFF.

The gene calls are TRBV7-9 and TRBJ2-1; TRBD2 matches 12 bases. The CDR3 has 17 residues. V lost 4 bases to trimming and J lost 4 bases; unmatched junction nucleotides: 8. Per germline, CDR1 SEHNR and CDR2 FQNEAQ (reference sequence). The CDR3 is CASSSLTSGRSYNEQFF. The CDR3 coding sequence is TGTGCCAGCAGCTCGCTAACTAGCGGGAGGTCTTACAATGAGCAGTTCTTC.

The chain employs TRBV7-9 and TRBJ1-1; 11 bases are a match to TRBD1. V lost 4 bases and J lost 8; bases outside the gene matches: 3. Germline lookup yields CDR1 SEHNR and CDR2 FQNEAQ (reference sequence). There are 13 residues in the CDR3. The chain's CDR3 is CASSYRDRGEAFF. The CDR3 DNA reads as TGTGCCAGCAGCTACCGGGACAGGGGGGAAGCTTTCTTT.

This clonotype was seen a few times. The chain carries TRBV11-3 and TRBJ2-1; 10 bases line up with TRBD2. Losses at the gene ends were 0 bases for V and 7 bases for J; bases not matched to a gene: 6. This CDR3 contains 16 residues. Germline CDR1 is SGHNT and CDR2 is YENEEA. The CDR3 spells CASSLDPLAGRNEQFF. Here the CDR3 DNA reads TGTGCCAGCAGCTTAGACCCACTAGCGGGGCGGAATGAGCAGTTCTTC.

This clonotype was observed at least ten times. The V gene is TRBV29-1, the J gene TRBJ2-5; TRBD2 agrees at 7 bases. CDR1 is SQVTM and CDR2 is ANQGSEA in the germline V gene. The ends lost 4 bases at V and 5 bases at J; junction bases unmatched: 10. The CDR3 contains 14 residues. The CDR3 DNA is TGCAGCGTTGTCGGGGGGACGCAGTCGGAGACCCAGTACTTC. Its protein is CSVVGGTQSETQYF.

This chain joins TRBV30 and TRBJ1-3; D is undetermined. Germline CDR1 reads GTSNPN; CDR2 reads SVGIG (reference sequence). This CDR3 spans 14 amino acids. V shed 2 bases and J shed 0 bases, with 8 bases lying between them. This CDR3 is CAWSLGSSGNTIYF. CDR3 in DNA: TGTGCCTGGAGTCTCGGGTCCTCTGGAAACACCATATATTTT.

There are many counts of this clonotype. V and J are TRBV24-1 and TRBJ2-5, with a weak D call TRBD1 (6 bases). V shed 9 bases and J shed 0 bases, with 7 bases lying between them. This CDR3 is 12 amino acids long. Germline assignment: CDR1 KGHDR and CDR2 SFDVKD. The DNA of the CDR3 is TGTGCCACCGGGGGCGACCAAGAGACCCAGTACTTC. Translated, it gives CATGGDQETQYF.

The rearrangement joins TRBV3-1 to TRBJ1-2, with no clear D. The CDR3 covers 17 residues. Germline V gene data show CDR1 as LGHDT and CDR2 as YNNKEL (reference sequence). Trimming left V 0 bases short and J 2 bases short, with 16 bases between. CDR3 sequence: CASSQEPPGIPNYGYTF. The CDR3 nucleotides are TGTGCCAGCAGCCAAGAGCCGCCGGGGATCCCAAACTATGGCTACACCTTC.

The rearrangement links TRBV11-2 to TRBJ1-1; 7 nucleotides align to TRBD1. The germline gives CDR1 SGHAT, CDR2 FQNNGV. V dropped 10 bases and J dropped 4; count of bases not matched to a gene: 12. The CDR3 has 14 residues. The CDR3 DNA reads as TGTGCCAACCGTGGACAGGCGCCCCTCACTGAAGCTTTCTTT. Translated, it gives CANRGQAPLTEAFF.

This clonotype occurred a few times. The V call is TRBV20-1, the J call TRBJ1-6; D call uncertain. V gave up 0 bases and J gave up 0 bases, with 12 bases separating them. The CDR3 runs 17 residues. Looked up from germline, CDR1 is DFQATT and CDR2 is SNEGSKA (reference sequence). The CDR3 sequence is CSARDPGTSSYNSPLHF. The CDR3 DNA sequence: TGCAGTGCTAGAGATCCCGGAACTAGCTCCTATAATTCACCCCTCCACTTT.

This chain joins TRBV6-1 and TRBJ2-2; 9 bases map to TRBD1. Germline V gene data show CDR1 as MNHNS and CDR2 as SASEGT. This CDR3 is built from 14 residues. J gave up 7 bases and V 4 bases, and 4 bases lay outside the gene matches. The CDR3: CASSGTGDVGELFF. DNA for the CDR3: TGTGCCAGCAGTGGGACAGGGGACGTCGGGGAGCTGTTTTTT.

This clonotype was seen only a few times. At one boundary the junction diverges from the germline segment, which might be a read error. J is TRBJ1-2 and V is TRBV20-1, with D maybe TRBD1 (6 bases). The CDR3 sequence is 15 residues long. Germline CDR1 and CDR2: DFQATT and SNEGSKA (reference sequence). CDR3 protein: CSASVPGVNSYGYTF. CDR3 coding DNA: TGCAGCGCTAGCGTCCCAGGGGTTAATAGCTATGGCTACACCTTC.

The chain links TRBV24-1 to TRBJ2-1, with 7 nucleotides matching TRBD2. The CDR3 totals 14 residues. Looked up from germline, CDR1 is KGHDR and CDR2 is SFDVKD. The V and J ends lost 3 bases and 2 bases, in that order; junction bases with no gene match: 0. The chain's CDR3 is CATSDSGAYNEQFF. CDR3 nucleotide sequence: TGTGCCACCAGTGATAGCGGGGCCTACAATGAGCAGTTCTTC.

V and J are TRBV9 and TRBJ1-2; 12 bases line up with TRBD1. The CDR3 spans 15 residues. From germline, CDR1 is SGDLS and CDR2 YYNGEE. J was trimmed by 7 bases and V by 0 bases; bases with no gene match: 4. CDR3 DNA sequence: TGTGCCAGCAGCGTAGCGGGGACAGGGGGCTCTGGCTACACCTTC. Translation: CASSVAGTGGSGYTF. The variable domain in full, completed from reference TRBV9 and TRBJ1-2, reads DSGVTQTPKHLITATGQRVTLRCSPRSGDLSVYWYQQSLDQGLQFLIQYYNGEERAKGNILERFSAQQFPDLHSELNLSSLELGDSALYFCASSVAGTGGSGYTFGSGTRLTVV.

The CDR3: CASSQDEVGTSGRVGYNEQFF. CDR3 DNA sequence: TGCGCCAGCAGCCAAGATGAGGTGGGAACTAGCGGGAGGGTGGGGTACAATGAGCAGTTCTTC. This chain uses TRBV4-3 with TRBJ2-1; TRBD2 agrees at 13 bases. CDR1 and CDR2 (germline): LGHNA, YSLEER. V was clipped by 0 bases and J by 4 bases; unmatched bases: 15. This CDR3 contains 21 residues.

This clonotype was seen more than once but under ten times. The CDR3 sequence: CASSLDPLRGNSPLHF. For the CDR3, the DNA is TGCGCCAGCAGCTTGGACCCACTCCGAGGGAATTCACCCCTCCACTTT. The V call is TRBV5-1, the J call TRBJ1-6; D gene uncertain. There are 16 residues in the CDR3. Germline CDR1 and CDR2: SGHRS and YFSETQ. Trimming stripped 0 bases from V and 7 bases from J, with 14 bases between.

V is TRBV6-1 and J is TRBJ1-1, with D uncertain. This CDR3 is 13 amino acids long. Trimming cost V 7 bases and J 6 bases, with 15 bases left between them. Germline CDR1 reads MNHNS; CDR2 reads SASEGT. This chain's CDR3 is CASKTVYLPEAFF. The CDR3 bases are TGTGCCAGCAAAACAGTCTATCTACCTGAAGCTTTCTTT.

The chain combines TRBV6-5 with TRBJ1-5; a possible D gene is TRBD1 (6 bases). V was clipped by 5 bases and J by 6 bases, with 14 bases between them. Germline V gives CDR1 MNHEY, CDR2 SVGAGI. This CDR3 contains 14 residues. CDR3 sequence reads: CASSLSVGGQPQHF. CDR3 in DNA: TGTGCCAGCAGTCTCTCCGTAGGGGGTCAGCCCCAGCATTTT.

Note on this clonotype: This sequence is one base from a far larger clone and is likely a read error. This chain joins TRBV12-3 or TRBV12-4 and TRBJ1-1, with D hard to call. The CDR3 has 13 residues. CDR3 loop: CVSSLGRGTEAFF. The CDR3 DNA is TGTGTCAGCAGTTTAGGGAGAGGCACTGAAGCTTTCTTT.

The CDR3 loop reads CASSLIAGEQFF. CDR3 DNA sequence: TGTGCCAGCAGTTTGATCGCGGGTGAGCAGTTCTTC. The V and J genes are TRBV12-3 or TRBV12-4 and TRBJ2-1; D possibly corresponds to TRBD2 (5 bases). V lost 3 bases and J 9 bases, leaving 9 bases between the germline ends. The CDR3 extends over 12 amino acids.